This is a list of T cell receptor beta chains from one sample in a study of T-cell reconstitution after alpha-beta-depleted transplantation in children. TCRdb passed the PCR reads through MiXCR, listing each CDR3 protein once. The repertoire holds fewer than 350,000 distinct CDR3 sequences, with 6.5% to 9% as singletons. This specimen consisted of peripheral blood, obtained 360 days after TCRalphabeta/CD19-depleted stem cell transplant. Every receptor here comes from a female patient between 2 and 15 years old who had a stem cell transplant for Fanconi anemia, so the T cells may come from the graft donor. CDR3s include the opening cysteine and the closing phenylalanine or tryptophan. A D gene is named only where the DNA matches it firmly. Clone size is shown for a subset of rows, as once, few, many or a class of expanded clone.

J gene: TRBJ1-3
clone size: few
V gene: TRBV7-9
D gene: -
CDR3 DNA: TGTGCCAGCAGCTTAGCTTGGGAACGGTCTGGAAACACCATATATTTT
CDR3 protein: CASSLAWERSGNTIYF

J gene: TRBJ2-7
clone size: few
V gene: TRBV18
D gene: -
CDR3 DNA: TGTGCCAGCTCACCACCGGGGTCCATTCGGTCCTACGAGCAGTACTTC
CDR3 protein: CASSPPGSIRSYEQYF

J gene: TRBJ2-1
clone size: few
V gene: TRBV7-8
D gene: -
CDR3 DNA: TGTGCCAGCAGCTTAGCCTTAGGGGGGTACCGTAATGAGCAGTTCTTC
CDR3 protein: CASSLALGGYRNEQFF

J gene: TRBJ2-3
clone size: -
V gene: TRBV25-1
D gene: -
CDR3 DNA: TGTGCCAGCAGTGACAGTCACTCTAGCACAGATACGCAGTATTTT
CDR3 protein: CASSDSHSSTDTQYF

J gene: TRBJ1-1
clone size: -
V gene: TRBV5-1
D gene: -
CDR3 DNA: TGCGCCAGCAGCTTGGGGCAAGAATTGGCTGAAGCTTTCTTT
CDR3 protein: CASSLGQELAEAFF

J gene: TRBJ1-1
clone size: few
V gene: TRBV28
D gene: -
CDR3 DNA: TGTGCCAGCAGTTTCGGGTCGGGGGGGACTGAAGCTTTCTTT
CDR3 protein: CASSFGSGGTEAFF

J gene: TRBJ2-3
clone size: many
V gene: TRBV27
D gene: -
CDR3 DNA: TGTGCCAGCAGTTTCCGGTTCACAGATACGCAGTATTTT
CDR3 protein: CASSFRFTDTQYF

J gene: TRBJ1-1
clone size: -
V gene: TRBV12-3/TRBV12-4
D gene: -
CDR3 DNA: TGTGCCAGCAGTCCGCCGGGGGACTCAGCTTTCTTT
CDR3 protein: CASSPPGDSAFF

J gene: TRBJ2-1
clone size: many
V gene: TRBV28
D gene: TRBD2
CDR3 DNA: TGTGCCAGCAGTTTACCCCCGGGCGGGGGGGTTGAGCAGTTCTTC
CDR3 protein: CASSLPPGGGVEQFF

J gene: TRBJ1-2
clone size: few
V gene: TRBV20-1
D gene: -
CDR3 DNA: TGCAGTGCTAGTATCAGTACTAACTATGGCTACACCTTC
CDR3 protein: CSASISTNYGYTF

J gene: TRBJ2-3
clone size: few
V gene: TRBV27
D gene: TRBD2
CDR3 DNA: TGTGCCAGCAGTGGACTAGCGCAACTCGCAGATACGCAGTATTTT
CDR3 protein: CASSGLAQLADTQYF

J gene: TRBJ2-3
clone size: -
V gene: TRBV11-2
D gene: TRBD2
CDR3 DNA: TGTGCCAGCAGCTTCCGGACTAGCGGGGCCACAGATACGCAGTATTTT
CDR3 protein: CASSFRTSGATDTQYF

J gene: TRBJ2-1
clone size: many
V gene: TRBV29-1
D gene: -
CDR3 DNA: TGCAGCGTTGCACCTGGGGGAGGGGGGCACAATGAGCAGTTCTTC
CDR3 protein: CSVAPGGGGHNEQFF

J gene: TRBJ2-7
clone size: many
V gene: TRBV29-1
D gene: -
CDR3 DNA: TGCAGCGTTGAAGATCTAGGGGCGGGGAACGAGCAGTACTTC
CDR3 protein: CSVEDLGAGNEQYF

J gene: TRBJ2-7
clone size: many
V gene: TRBV21-1
D gene: -
CDR3 DNA: TGTGCCAGCAGCAATCGCTCAGGGGTCTCCTACGAGCAGTACTTC
CDR3 protein: CASSNRSGVSYEQYF

J gene: TRBJ2-4
clone size: -
V gene: TRBV28
D gene: TRBD1
CDR3 DNA: TGTGCCAGCAGTGGCGGGACAGGGAGGGCCAAAAACATTCAGTACTTC
CDR3 protein: CASSGGTGRAKNIQYF

J gene: TRBJ1-5
clone size: many
V gene: TRBV28
D gene: TRBD1
CDR3 DNA: TGTGCCAGCAGTTTAATGTACAGGGGGCAGGGGCAGCCCCAGCATTTT
CDR3 protein: CASSLMYRGQGQPQHF

J gene: TRBJ2-7
clone size: many
V gene: TRBV20-1
D gene: -
CDR3 DNA: TGCAGTGCTCTCCGACAGGCTGACTACGAGCAGTACTTC
CDR3 protein: CSALRQADYEQYF

J gene: TRBJ1-4
clone size: many
V gene: TRBV15
D gene: -
CDR3 DNA: TGTGCCACCAGCAGAGATCGCAGCACCACTAATGAAAAACTGTTTTTT
CDR3 protein: CATSRDRSTTNEKLFF

J gene: TRBJ2-1
clone size: -
V gene: TRBV7-3
D gene: -
CDR3 DNA: TGTGCCAGCAGCTTTGCAGGGACCGATGAGCAGTTCTTC
CDR3 protein: CASSFAGTDEQFF

J gene: TRBJ2-1
clone size: -
V gene: TRBV9
D gene: -
CDR3 DNA: TGTGCCAGCAGCGTAGGCATGTCTATCAATGAGCAGTTCTTC
CDR3 protein: CASSVGMSINEQFF

J gene: TRBJ2-2
clone size: few
V gene: TRBV5-5
D gene: -
CDR3 DNA: TGTGCCAGCAGCTTGTCTCCGCTGTCGAGGGGGACCGGGGAGCTGTTTTTT
CDR3 protein: CASSLSPLSRGTGELFF